This TCR beta chain was recorded in a study of blood T cell repertoires in COVID-19. Whole-study context: Donors in the United States, Italy and Spain gave samples during acute or convalescent COVID-19. T cells, B-cell-depleted T cells, or PBMCs supplied cDNA or gDNA.

After removal of 5 bases from V and 4 bases from J, the junction contained 12 bases not matched to a gene. The CDR3 sequence is 16 residues long. The germline gives CDR1 LNHDA, CDR2 SQIVND (reference sequence). Authors' data handling: Estimation of nucleated cell counts was performed using reference gene primer amplification. Repertoires were generated with immunoSEQ multiplex PCR, while TCRdb's copy carries only in-frame clones and drops some. V, J and clone size are taken as reported in that table, and D and trimming were inferred from the DNA itself. The data contain under 200,000 clones, 90% of them singletons.

J is TRBJ2-5 and V is TRBV19, with TRBD1 matching over 8 bases. The clonotype was recovered from a man aged 50 or older with acute or convalescent COVID-19. Material: peripheral blood. CDR3 sequence (DNA): TGTGCCAGTAGTGGACTGGACAGGGCTGATATAGAGACCCAGTACTTC. Its protein product is CASSGLDRADIETQYF.